This TCR beta chain came from a study of shared clonotypes between healthy human individuals. Assay: immunoSEQ multiplex PCR; the TCRdb copy retains only in-frame clones and omits some. The table lists fewer than 2.5 million clones, over 85% of them singletons, with about 0.39% in the top ten. Trimming removed 4 bases from V and 7 bases from J, with 20 bases in between. The CDR3 runs 16 residues. CDR1 and CDR2 from the germline V gene are MNHNY and SVGAGI (reference sequence). Note on this clone: Its antigen is unidentified.

General observations from the study: Blood alone was sampled, and tissue repertoires likely differ. Clonotypes that were shared across a handful of donors made up around 5% of naive CD4 clonotypes.

The chain combines TRBV6-6 with TRBJ1-5; D is uncertain. Sequencing was done on a sample of naive CD4+ T cells from PBMCs. Sample subset: CD45RA+ positively selected. This sequence originates from a man aged 18 to 30 in good health. Some clones in this sample may be carry-over from other donors' samples. For the CDR3, the DNA is TGTGCCAGCAGTTCCTCCGGAAGGAGGGATGGACAGCCCCAGCATTTT. Translating it yields CASSSSGRRDGQPQHF.